This paragraph reports one T cell receptor (beta chain). No antigen is known for it. The data are from a study of graft-versus-host responses after intestinal transplantation. Overall study: Those transplanted obtained multivisceral, liver-intestinal, or isolated intestinal grafts. Induction with anti-thymocyte globulin, then tacrolimus and steroids for around three years, was given to all recipients. Findings and limits, study-wide: GvH clonotypes were identified within recipient marrow, with a subset emerging first in ileum or blood.

The germline gives CDR1 LNHDA, CDR2 SQIVND (reference sequence). Trimming removed 5 bases from V and 0 bases from J, with 8 bases in between. The CDR3 is made up of 14 amino acids. Profiling relied on immunoSEQ multiplex PCR, and the TCRdb table lists in-frame clones only, not all of them. This table holds tens of thousands of clones, 90% found once. The chain joins TRBV19 to TRBJ2-1; no reliable D call. Sequences were derived from unstimulated CD8+ T cells sorted from spleen or lymph node cells, sampled before intestinal transplant. The receptor was isolated from a human donor who received an intestinal transplant. The CDR3 loop is CASSGPSSYNEQFF. CDR3 nucleotide sequence: TGTGCCAGTAGTGGGCCAAGCTCCTACAATGAGCAGTTCTTC.